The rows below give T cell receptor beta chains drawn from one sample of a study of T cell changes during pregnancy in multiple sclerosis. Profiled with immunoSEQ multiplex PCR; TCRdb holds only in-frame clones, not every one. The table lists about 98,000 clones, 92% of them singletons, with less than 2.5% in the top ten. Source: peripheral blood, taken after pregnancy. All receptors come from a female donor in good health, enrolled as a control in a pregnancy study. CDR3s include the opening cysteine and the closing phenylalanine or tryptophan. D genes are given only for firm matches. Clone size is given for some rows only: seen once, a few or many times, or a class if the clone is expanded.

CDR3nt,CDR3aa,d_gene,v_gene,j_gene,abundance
TGTGCCAGCGGACCAGGGGGTTACGAGCAGTACTTC,CASGPGGYEQYF,TRBD1,TRBV6-1,TRBJ2-7,few
TGTGCCAGCAGCTTTGGCCAGATGAACACTGAAGCTTTCTTT,CASSFGQMNTEAFF,.,TRBV7-8,TRBJ1-1,once
TGTGCCAGCAGCTTAGCCAGTCGCGGCGGCTACACCTTC,CASSLASRGGYTF,.,TRBV7-9,TRBJ1-2,few
TGTGCCAGGACAGGGGGCGTCACTAATGAAAAACTGTTTTTT,CARTGGVTNEKLFF,TRBD1,TRBV6-4,TRBJ1-4,.
TGTGCCAGCAGCTCCGACAGTCTCTATGGCTACACCTTC,CASSSDSLYGYTF,.,TRBV6-5,TRBJ1-2,.
TGCAGCGTTGAATTAGCGGGGCACACCGGGGAGCTGTTTTTT,CSVELAGHTGELFF,TRBD2,TRBV29-1,TRBJ2-2,.
TGTGCCACGAAACAGGAGCACAATGAGCAGTTCTTC,CATKQEHNEQFF,.,TRBV10-3,TRBJ2-1,.
TGTGCCAGCAGAGACAACAGGGGCCCAGGCTATGGCTACACCTTC,CASRDNRGPGYGYTF,TRBD1,TRBV6-1,TRBJ1-2,.
TGTGCCAGCAGCCCCTGGACAGGGAGGGACACTGAAGCTTTCTTT,CASSPWTGRDTEAFF,TRBD1,TRBV6-6,TRBJ1-1,.
TGTGCCAGCAGTTTTGCTAGCGGGAAAGACGAGCAGTACTTC,CASSFASGKDEQYF,TRBD2,TRBV27,TRBJ2-7,.
TGTGCCATCAGTGACGGGAGTAGCGGGAGTGGAGAGACCCAGTACTTC,CAISDGSSGSGETQYF,TRBD2,TRBV10-3,TRBJ2-5,.
TGCGCCAGCAGCCAAGCGGGACTAGCGGGGGCGAACACCGGGGAGCTGTTTTTT,CASSQAGLAGANTGELFF,TRBD2,TRBV4-1,TRBJ2-2,.
TGCGCCAGCAGCTTGGGGGCATCAACGAACACTGAAGCTTTCTTT,CASSLGASTNTEAFF,.,TRBV5-1,TRBJ1-1,.